Shown below are 6 T cell receptor beta chains from a single sample sequenced in a study of shared clonotypes between healthy human individuals. TCRdb's copy holds only in-frame clones and misses some; the assay was immunoSEQ multiplex PCR. The sample gives about 110,000 clones, about 63% of which show up once; about 25% is in the top ten. Sequenced input: memory CD8+ T cells sorted from blood. As to subset: CD45RO+ cells pooled with CCR7-negative TemRA cells. These receptors all stem from a woman in her 30s in good health.

This chain connects TRBV5-4 to TRBJ2-3; D is unresolved. Germline assignment: CDR1 SGHNT and CDR2 YYREEE (reference sequence). The CDR3 is 14 amino acids. V lost 4 bases, J lost 1 base, and 10 bases lay in between. CDR3 DNA sequence: TGTGCCAGCAGCGGGCTCGACGGCACAGATACGCAGTATTTT. This codes for CASSGLDGTDTQYF. The whole variable domain, remainder taken from reference TRBV5-4 and TRBJ2-3, is ETGVTQSPTHLIKTRGQQVTLRCSSQSGHNTVSWYQQALGQGPQFIFQYYREEENGRGNFPPRFSGLQFPNYSSELNVNALELDDSALYLCASSGLDGTDTQYFGPGTRLTVL.

The chain carries TRBV11-2 and TRBJ2-5, with D perhaps matching TRBD2 (5 bases). The J call may be in error: the DNA end matches TRBJ2-7 better. Germline V CDR1 and CDR2: SGHAT, FQNNGV. CDR3 length: 13 amino acids. CDR3 residues: CASSRGSNYEQYF. CDR3 coding DNA: TGTGCCAGCAGCCGGGGATCGAACTACGAGCAGTACTTC.

The V and J genes are TRBV7-9 and TRBJ2-7; D not certain. Trimming took off 9 bases at V and 1 base at J, with 13 bases between the two ends. CDR1 and CDR2 from the germline V gene are SEHNR and FQNEAQ (reference sequence). The CDR3 length is 13 residues. CDR3 region: CASELSQSYEQYF. CDR3 coding DNA: TGTGCCAGTGAGTTATCCCAGTCCTACGAGCAGTACTTC.

The chain joins TRBV21-1 to TRBJ2-7; the tabulated D call, TRBD1, remains unverified against the DNA. TRBV21-1 is an annotated pseudogene. The CDR3 totals 15 residues. CDR3 sequence (DNA): TGTGCCAGCAGCAAAGACGGACAGGACTCGAGCGAGCAGTACTTC. It translates to CASSKDGQDSSEQYF.

The CDR3 DNA reads TGTGCCAGCAGCTTGGCGGGAGGTACCCACGAGCAGTACTTC. This encodes CASSLAGGTHEQYF. This chain links TRBV11-1 with TRBJ2-7, with TRBD2 identical over 8 bases. This CDR3 has 14 residues. After removal of 3 bases from V and 5 bases from J, the junction contained 6 bases not matched to a gene. Germline CDR1 reads SGHAT; CDR2 reads FQDESV (reference sequence).

This chain joins TRBV9 and TRBJ2-1; D possibly corresponds to TRBD2 (5 bases). CDR1 and CDR2 from the germline V gene are SGDLS and YYNGEE. V lost 2 bases and J lost 10, with 16 bases in between. CDR3 length: 14 amino acids. The CDR3 DNA is TGTGCCAGCAGCGTCTCCGGGATTTATGGGGAGCAGTTCTTC. It encodes CASSVSGIYGEQFF.